Below, 27 T cell receptor beta chains from the same sample are listed, as sequenced in a study of T cell responses to AZD1222 COVID-19 vaccine. Here immunoSEQ multiplex PCR was the method, and the copy in TCRdb shows in-frame clones only, minus some. This sample yields 150,000 or so clones, of which approximately 90% are seen a single time; less than 3.5% belongs to the top ten. The input for sequencing was peripheral blood, taken on day 0 of AZD1222 vaccination. The receptors were sampled from an adult in good health.

The rearrangement joins TRBV10-3 to TRBJ2-3, with 7 bases fitting TRBD1. The length of the CDR3 is 14 residues. Germline V gene sequence: CDR1 ENHRY, CDR2 SYGVKD. Trimming cost V 10 bases and J 4 bases; bases outside gene matches: 11. CDR3 nucleotides: TGTGCCAGCGGCAGAGGGCAGGGGGCAGATACGCAGTATTTT. This translates into CASGRGQGADTQYF.

V usage is TRBV23-1 and J usage is TRBJ1-1; D gene uncertain. TRBV23-1 is assigned to the ORF class and has an uncertain function. The CDR3 runs 14 residues. Trimming left V 4 bases short and J 1 base short, with 10 bases between. The chain's CDR3 is CASSLGQPNTEAFF. DNA of the CDR3: TGCGCCAGCAGTCTCGGGCAGCCGAACACTGAAGCTTTCTTT.

This clone was seen only a few times. This chain uses TRBV10-3 with TRBJ1-1, with D hard to call. The V end lost 0 bases, the J end lost 3 bases, and 11 bases lay between the germline ends. The CDR3 sequence is 15 residues long. Germline V gives CDR1 ENHRY, CDR2 SYGVKD. CDR3 nucleotide sequence: TGTGCCATCAGTGAGTCTGGAACCACGGACACTGAAGCTTTCTTT. Protein: CAISESGTTDTEAFF.

V usage is TRBV2 and J usage is TRBJ2-7; the match to TRBD2 covers 7 bases. V lost 4 bases, J lost 1 base, and 7 bases stayed unmatched. This CDR3 has 15 residues. In germline, CDR1 is SNHLY, CDR2 FYNNEI. CDR3 sequence: CASSGPSGRSYEQYF. CDR3 DNA: TGTGCCAGCAGTGGCCCTAGCGGCCGGTCCTACGAGCAGTACTTC.

In its sample, this clone was seen a few times. This rearrangement joins TRBV7-2 to TRBJ1-4; D not certain. The CDR3 consists of 12 residues. V lost 5 bases to trimming and J lost 8 bases, with 9 bases between them. CDR1 and CDR2 from the germline V gene are SGHTA and FQGNSA. The CDR3: CASSRGGEKLFF. Written as DNA, the CDR3 is TGTGCCAGCAGCCGAGGAGGGGAAAAACTGTTTTTT.

This chain connects TRBV7-9 to TRBJ2-3; 8 bases agree with TRBD2. Germline V gene data show CDR1 as SEHNR and CDR2 as FQNEAQ (reference sequence). Trimming took 0 bases from V and 5 from J; bases not matched to a gene: 7. There are 16 residues in the CDR3. CDR3 residues: CASSLAGSGGGDTQYF. In DNA, the CDR3 is TGTGCCAGCAGCTTAGCAGGAAGCGGGGGAGGAGATACGCAGTATTTT.

The rearrangement links TRBV6-2 or TRBV6-3 to TRBJ1-2; a weak D match, TRBD1 (5 bases). V lost 2 bases and J 4 bases, leaving 11 bases between the germline ends. The germline V gene encodes CDR1 MNHEY and CDR2 SVGEGT. This CDR3 has 14 residues. CDR3 bases: TGTGCCAGCAGTTACCGGGGACGGATCTATGGCTACACCTTC. This codes for CASSYRGRIYGYTF.

The rearrangement uses TRBV6-5 and TRBJ1-2; D perhaps matches TRBD1 (6 bases). Trimming left V 5 bases short and J 8 bases short, with 15 bases between. Germline V gene sequence: CDR1 MNHEY, CDR2 SVGAGI. CDR3 length equals 13 residues. The CDR3 spells CASSRSGTFGYTF. In DNA, the CDR3 is TGTGCCAGCAGTCGCTCCGGGACATTCGGCTACACCTTC.

The chain links TRBV2 to TRBJ2-4; unclear D gene. Trimming cost V 4 bases and J 3 bases, with 10 bases left between them. The CDR3 is made up of 14 amino acids. Looked up from germline, CDR1 is SNHLY and CDR2 is FYNNEI. The CDR3 DNA is TGTGCCAGCAGTGGGGATAGGGACAAAAACATTCAGTACTTC. It specifies CASSGDRDKNIQYF.

The V call is TRBV2, the J call TRBJ2-7; possibly TRBD1 for D (6 bases). Germline lookup yields CDR1 SNHLY and CDR2 FYNNEI. CDR3 length: 13 residues. The ends were cut back, 6 bases at V and 2 bases at J, with 11 bases in the middle. For the CDR3, the DNA is TGTGCCAGCAGGAGGGACACCACCTACGAGCAGTACTTC. As protein: CASRRDTTYEQYF.

The rearrangement joins TRBV25-1 to TRBJ2-2; D gene uncertain. The CDR3 totals 13 residues. CDR1 is MGHDK, CDR2 SYGVNS, per germline. The ends were cut back, 3 bases at V and 4 bases at J, with 6 bases in the middle. In DNA, the CDR3 is TGTGCCAGCAGTGAGTACAGCACCGGGGAGCTGTTTTTT. This sequence encodes CASSEYSTGELFF.

The chain carries TRBV6-6 and TRBJ2-7; no firm D call. CDR3 length: 14 residues. Germline assignment: CDR1 MNHNY and CDR2 SVGAGI (reference sequence). Trimming took off 8 bases at V and 2 bases at J, with 16 bases between the two ends. CDR3 DNA: TGTGCCAGCGCTCGTCCGGATGCCCCCTACGAGCAGTACTTC. It translates to CASARPDAPYEQYF.

The chain carries TRBV24-1 and TRBJ1-2; D is uncertain. Looked up from germline, CDR1 is KGHDR and CDR2 is SFDVKD. This CDR3 contains 15 residues. Trimming removed 5 bases from V and 4 bases from J, with 16 bases in between. CDR3 coding DNA: TGTGCCACCAGTGTCTTTCCCGGGCTAGGCTATGGCTACACCTTC. Translated, it gives CATSVFPGLGYGYTF.

The chain's CDR3 is CASSYVQGRINEQFF. In nucleotides, the CDR3 is TGTGCCAGCAGTTACGTTCAGGGTCGGATCAATGAGCAGTTCTTC. The chain employs TRBV6-2 or TRBV6-3 and TRBJ2-1; the D gene is possibly TRBD1 (5 bases). This CDR3 contains 15 residues. Germline V gene sequence: CDR1 MNHEY, CDR2 SVGEGT. The ends were cut back, 2 bases at V and 6 bases at J, with 14 bases in the middle.

The V call is TRBV9, the J call TRBJ2-2; 8 nucleotides align to TRBD1. V was pared by 3 bases and J by 2 bases, with 6 bases of the junction left unmatched. The CDR3 is 16 residues long. CDR1 SGDLS and CDR2 YYNGEE come from the germline V gene. CDR3 bases: TGTGCCAGCAGCGCCGGGACAGGAGCTAACACCGGGGAGCTGTTTTTT. It specifies CASSAGTGANTGELFF.

V is TRBV3-1 (or the pseudogene TRBV3-2) and J is TRBJ2-7, with 7 bases identical to TRBD2. V lost 4 bases to trimming and J lost 3 bases; unmatched junction nucleotides: 9. In germline, CDR1 is LGHDT, CDR2 YNNKEL (reference sequence). The CDR3 runs to 15 residues. CDR3 sequence: CASSPGLTFLYEQYF. Here the CDR3 DNA reads TGTGCCAGCAGCCCGGGACTAACCTTTCTCTACGAGCAGTACTTC.

In its sample, this clone was seen once. The rearrangement joins TRBV7-2 to TRBJ2-5; TRBD1 is a possible D gene (7 bases). CDR1 is SGHTA, CDR2 FQGNSA, per germline. The V gene lost 3 bases and the J gene lost 1 base, with 9 bases spanning the gap. The CDR3 loop spans 14 amino acids. The CDR3 loop is CASSFQGGQETQYF. The CDR3 DNA sequence: TGTGCCAGCAGCTTTCAGGGGGGCCAAGAGACCCAGTACTTC.

The rearrangement joins TRBV6-5 to TRBJ1-5; 7 bases are a match to TRBD1. V lost 6 bases to trimming and J lost 4 bases; unmatched junction nucleotides: 6. CDR3 length: 14 amino acids. CDR1 MNHEY and CDR2 SVGAGI come from the germline V gene. This CDR3 is CASRGPGQNQPQHF. The CDR3 DNA is TGTGCCAGCAGGGGTCCGGGACAGAATCAGCCCCAGCATTTT.

V gene TRBV19 combines with J gene TRBJ2-7, with TRBD1 matching 8 bases. The junction had 9 bases not matched to a gene; V was cut back by 5 bases and J by 6 bases. Per the germline V gene, CDR1 is LNHDA and CDR2 is SQIVND (reference sequence). The CDR3 sequence is 14 residues long. The CDR3 nucleotides are TGTGCCAGTAGTCCCGGGACAGGCTCCGGCGAGCAGTACTTC. This gives the protein CASSPGTGSGEQYF.

A few counts support this clone. The rearrangement uses TRBV3-1 (or the pseudogene TRBV3-2) and TRBJ1-3; possible D gene TRBD1, 5 bases. The CDR3 contains 16 residues. The germline V gene has CDR1 LGHDT and CDR2 YNNKEL (reference sequence). The germline V and J ends were trimmed by 0 bases and 0 bases, with 9 bases remaining between them. The CDR3 reads CASSQELRDSGNTIYF. The DNA of the CDR3 is TGTGCCAGCAGCCAAGAACTCAGGGACTCTGGAAACACCATATATTTT.

The chain is built from TRBV10-1 and TRBJ2-1; D might be TRBD1 (6 bases). Per the germline V gene, CDR1 is WNHNN and CDR2 is SYGVQD (reference sequence). This CDR3 has 16 residues. Trimming took 1 base from V and 0 from J, leaving 10 bases between them. CDR3 sequence (DNA): TGCGCCAGCAGTGAGTTGGTAGGGGGCTCCTACAATGAGCAGTTCTTC. The encoded protein is CASSELVGGSYNEQFF.

The rearrangement uses TRBV6-6 and TRBJ2-1; D is possibly TRBD1 or TRBD2 (6 bases each). The germline V gene has CDR1 MNHNY and CDR2 SVGAGI (reference sequence). The CDR3 consists of 13 residues. V dropped 8 bases and J dropped 7 bases, with 15 bases sitting between them. The CDR3 region has the DNA TGTGCCAGCTTCGACCGGGGGCTTAATGAGCAGTTCTTC. The encoded protein is CASFDRGLNEQFF.

This chain joins TRBV3-1 (or the pseudogene TRBV3-2) and TRBJ2-7; D is possibly TRBD1 (5 bases). This CDR3 is built from 15 residues. The V and J ends lost 4 bases and 5 bases respectively, with 18 bases between them. The germline CDR1 and CDR2 sequences are LGHDT and YNNKEL (reference sequence). CDR3 loop: CASSPTFQGSHEQYF. The CDR3 DNA reads TGTGCCAGCAGCCCCACATTTCAGGGTAGCCACGAGCAGTACTTC.

This clone was recorded once. The chain links TRBV7-2 to TRBJ2-2; D call uncertain. The CDR3 consists of 14 residues. Trimming shortened V by 5 bases and J by 9 bases, and 16 bases separated the two germline ends. Germline CDR1 reads SGHTA; CDR2 reads FQGNSA. This CDR3 reads CASSVSSWARELFF. The CDR3 region has the DNA TGTGCCAGCAGCGTTAGTTCGTGGGCCCGGGAGCTGTTTTTT. Full variable domain (remainder filled in from reference TRBV7-2 and TRBJ2-2): GAGVSQSPSNKVTEKGKDVELRCDPISGHTALYWYRQSLGQGLEFLIYFQGNSAPDKSGLPSDRFSAERTGGSVSTLTIQRTQQEDSAVYLCASSVSSWARELFFGEGSRLTVL.

The rearrangement uses TRBV28 and TRBJ2-7; no firm D call. Germline V gene data show CDR1 as MDHEN and CDR2 as SYDVKM. CDR3 length: 15 residues. The V end lost 2 bases, the J end lost 7 bases, and 18 bases lay between the germline ends. The CDR3 protein is CASSLPGTSVGEQYF. In DNA, the CDR3 is TGTGCCAGCAGTTTACCGGGCACCTCGGTGGGGGAGCAGTACTTC.

The chain has TRBV19 and TRBJ1-1; no firm D call. The CDR3 extends over 15 amino acids. V was clipped by 0 bases and J by 3 bases, with 11 bases between them. The germline gives CDR1 LNHDA, CDR2 SQIVND (reference sequence). The CDR3 spells CASSIDLSVDTEAFF. The CDR3 DNA is TGTGCCAGTAGTATAGATCTCTCGGTGGACACTGAAGCTTTCTTT.

This chain links TRBV18 with TRBJ1-6, with 9 positions matching TRBD1. Germline CDR1 KGHSH, CDR2 LQKENI. The CDR3 has 14 amino acids. Germline trimming cut 4 bases from V and 6 bases from J; bases unmatched to any gene: 1. CDR3 amino acids: CASSRDRANSPLHF. The CDR3 coding sequence is TGTGCCAGCTCACGGGACAGGGCTAATTCACCCCTCCACTTT.